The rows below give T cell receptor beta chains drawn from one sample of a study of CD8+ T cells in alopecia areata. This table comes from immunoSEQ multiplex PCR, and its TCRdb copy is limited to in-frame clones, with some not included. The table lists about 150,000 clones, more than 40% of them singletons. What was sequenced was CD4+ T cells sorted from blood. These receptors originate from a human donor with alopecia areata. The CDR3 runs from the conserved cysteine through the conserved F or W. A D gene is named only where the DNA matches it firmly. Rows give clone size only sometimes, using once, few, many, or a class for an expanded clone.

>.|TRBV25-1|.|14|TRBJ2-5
TGTGCCAGCAGTGAACCGGTTCCTTCCGAGACCCAGTACTTC
CASSEPVPSETQYF
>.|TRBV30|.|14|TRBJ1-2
TGTGCCTGGAGAGCTAACAGGGCTGGCTATGGCTACACCTTC
CAWRANRAGYGYTF
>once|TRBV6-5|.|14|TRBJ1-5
TGTGCCAGCAGTTACGTACAGTATGGGCAGCCCCAGCATTTT
CASSYVQYGQPQHF
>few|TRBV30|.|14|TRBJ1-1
TGTGCCTGGATGCCATGGGGTATGAACACTGAAGCTTTCTTT
CAWMPWGMNTEAFF
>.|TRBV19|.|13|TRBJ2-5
TGTGCCAGTAGTGTCCGGGAACAAGAGACCCAGTACTTC
CASSVREQETQYF
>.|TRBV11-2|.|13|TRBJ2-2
TGTGCCAGCAGCTTAGATCGTCGCGGGGAGCTGTTTTTT
CASSLDRRGELFF
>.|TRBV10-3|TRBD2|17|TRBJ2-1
TGTGCCATCAGTGGGAGGACTAGCATTAGCTCCTACAATGAGCAGTTCTTC
CAISGRTSISSYNEQFF
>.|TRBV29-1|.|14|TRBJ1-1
TGCAGCGTTGCAACACGACTTTGGAACACTGAAGCTTTCTTT
CSVATRLWNTEAFF
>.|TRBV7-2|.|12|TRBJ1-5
TGTGCCAGCAGCTTAGGGCAGGGAGCCCAGCATTTT
CASSLGQGAQHF
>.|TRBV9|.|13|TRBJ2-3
TGTGCCAGCAGCGTAACTTATGTAGATACGCAGTATTTT
CASSVTYVDTQYF
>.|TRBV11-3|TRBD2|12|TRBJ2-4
TGTGCCAGCAGCTTATCTAGCGGAGCTGAGTACTTC
CASSLSSGAEYF
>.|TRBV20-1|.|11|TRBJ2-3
TGCAGTGCTTCCGGCACAGATACGCAGTATTTT
CSASGTDTQYF
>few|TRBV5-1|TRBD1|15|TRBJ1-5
TGCGCCAGCAGCCCTGGGACAGGAACTAATCAGCCCCAGCATTTT
CASSPGTGTNQPQHF
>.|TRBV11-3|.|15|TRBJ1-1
TGTGCCAGCAGCGAGGACAGCAGTAAGAACACTGAAGCTTTCTTT
CASSEDSSKNTEAFF
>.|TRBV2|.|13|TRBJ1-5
TGTGCCAGCAGGCCGGAGAGCAATCAGCCCCAGCATTTT
CASRPESNQPQHF
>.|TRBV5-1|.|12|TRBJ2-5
TGCGCCAGCAGCTCGGAGCGAGAGACCCAGTACTTC
CASSSERETQYF
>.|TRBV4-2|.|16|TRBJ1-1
TGTGCCAGCAGCCGGGCGAATAACGGCGCTAACACTGAAGCTTTCTTT
CASSRANNGANTEAFF
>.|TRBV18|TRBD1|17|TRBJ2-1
TGTGCCAGCTCACGACCACTTGGGACAGGGAAATACAATGAGCAGTTCTTC
CASSRPLGTGKYNEQFF
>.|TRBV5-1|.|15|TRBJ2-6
TGCGCCAGCAGCTTGGTGAGGCTCGGGGCCAACGTCCTGACTTTC
CASSLVRLGANVLTF
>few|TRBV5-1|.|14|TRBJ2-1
TGCGCCAGCAGCTTGCAACAGGAAAACAATGAGCAGTTCTTC
CASSLQQENNEQFF
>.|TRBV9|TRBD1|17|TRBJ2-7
TGTGCCAGCAGTAGGGTCGCCGGGGCAGGGGGCGGATACGAGCAGTACTTC
CASSRVAGAGGGYEQYF
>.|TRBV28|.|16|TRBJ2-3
TGTGCCAGCAGTTTAGGGTCCCTAGCGAAAACAGATACGCAGTATTTT
CASSLGSLAKTDTQYF
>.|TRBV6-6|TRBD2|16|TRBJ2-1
TGTGCCAGCAGTTATGGACTAGCGGGATTCGGCGATGAGCAGTTCTTC
CASSYGLAGFGDEQFF
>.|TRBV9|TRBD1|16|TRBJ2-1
TGTGCCAGCAGCTCCCCAACGGGACAGGGCTACAATGAGCAGTTCTTC
CASSSPTGQGYNEQFF
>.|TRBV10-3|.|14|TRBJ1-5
TGTGCCATCAGTGGGAACAGCTTAAATCAGCCCCAGCATTTT
CAISGNSLNQPQHF
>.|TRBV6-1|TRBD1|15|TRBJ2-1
TGTGCCACCGCGATCGAGGACAGGGCCTACAATGAGCAGTTCTTC
CATAIEDRAYNEQFF
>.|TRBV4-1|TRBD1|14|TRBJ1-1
TGCGCCAGCAGCCCGACAGGGGTGAACACTGAAGCTTTCTTT
CASSPTGVNTEAFF
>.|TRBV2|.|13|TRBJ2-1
TGTGCCAGCAGTGGTCCCAGGGCCAATGAGCAGTTCTTC
CASSGPRANEQFF
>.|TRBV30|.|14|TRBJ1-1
TGTGCCTGGAGTGTATTCTGGCAATCACCAGCAGCTTTCTTT
CAWSVFWQSPAAFF
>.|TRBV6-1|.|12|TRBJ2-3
TGTGCCAGCAGTGAACACACAGATACGCAGTATTTT
CASSEHTDTQYF
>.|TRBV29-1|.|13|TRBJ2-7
TGCAGCGTTATGAGGAGGAGCTCCTACGAGCAGTACTTC
CSVMRRSSYEQYF
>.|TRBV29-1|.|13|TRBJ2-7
TGCAGCGTTGGAAGCGACGGAACCTACGAGCAGTACTTC
CSVGSDGTYEQYF
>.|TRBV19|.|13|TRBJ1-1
TGTGCCAGTAGTAGAGGGATGAACACTGAAGCTTTCTTT
CASSRGMNTEAFF
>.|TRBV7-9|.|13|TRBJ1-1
TGTGCCAGCAGCGTATCTCTGAACACTGAAGCTTTCTTT
CASSVSLNTEAFF
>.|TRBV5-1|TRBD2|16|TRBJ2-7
TGCGCCAGCAGCTATGGACTAGCGGGGCCCTCCTACGAGCAGTACTTC
CASSYGLAGPSYEQYF
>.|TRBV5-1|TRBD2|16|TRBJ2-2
TGCGCCAGCAGCTTGGACCTAGCGGAGAACACCGGGGAGCTGTTTTTT
CASSLDLAENTGELFF
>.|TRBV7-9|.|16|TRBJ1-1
TGTGCCAGCAGCTTAGCTCCGGGACGGATGAACACTGAAGCTTTCTTT
CASSLAPGRMNTEAFF
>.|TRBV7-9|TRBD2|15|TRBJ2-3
TGTGCCAGCACTCTAGCGGCCGCTAGCACAGATACGCAGTATTTT
CASTLAAASTDTQYF
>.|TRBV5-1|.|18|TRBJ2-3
TGCGCCAGCAGACACATGCTGGGTCCCGGGGGTCACGCAGATACGCAGTATTTT
CASRHMLGPGGHADTQYF
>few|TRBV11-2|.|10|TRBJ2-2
TGTGCCACGGGGGCTCGGGAGCTGTTTTTT
CATGARELFF
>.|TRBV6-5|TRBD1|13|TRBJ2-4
TGTGCCAGCAGTCTCCGGGACAGACACATTCAGTACTTC
CASSLRDRHIQYF
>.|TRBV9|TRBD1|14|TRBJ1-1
TGTGCCAGCAGCGTGAGGACAGGGGGCACTGAAGCTTTCTTT
CASSVRTGGTEAFF
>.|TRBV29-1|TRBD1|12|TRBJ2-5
TGCAGCGTTGACAGGGGGCGGGAGACCCAGTACTTC
CSVDRGRETQYF
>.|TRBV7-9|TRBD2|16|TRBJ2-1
TGTGCCAGCAGCTTTAGAGCGGGATGGGGGATCAATGAGCAGTTCTTC
CASSFRAGWGINEQFF
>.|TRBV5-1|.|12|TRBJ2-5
TGCGCCAGCAGTGTGGTCCGAGGGACCCAGTACTTC
CASSVVRGTQYF
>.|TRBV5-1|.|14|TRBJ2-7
TGCGCCAGCAGCTTGGTTACGGGATCCTACGAGCAGTACTTC
CASSLVTGSYEQYF
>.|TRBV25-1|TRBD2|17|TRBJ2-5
TGTGCCAGCAGTGAATGGGTTGAGGGACTAGCGTCAGAGACCCAGTACTTC
CASSEWVEGLASETQYF
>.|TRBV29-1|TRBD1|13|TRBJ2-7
TGCAGCGCTGTTGACAGGGGGATAGCCGAGCAGTACTTC
CSAVDRGIAEQYF